The TCR beta chain under discussion was sequenced for a study of T cells in Graves' hyperthyroidism and ophthalmopathy. This clonotype was counted between two and nine times. The CDR3 sequence is 15 residues long. From germline, CDR1 is LGHNA and CDR2 YNFKEQ. The V gene end was trimmed by 1 base and the J gene end by 4 bases; junction bases not matched to a gene: 7. TCR beta CDR3 region amplification was performed from RNA transcripts. During a first-round RT-PCR of the TCR CDR3, the HTBI primer set was used. MiXCR was run by TCRdb on the multiplex PCR reads, yielding one entry per CDR3 protein. The data show 600,000 to 800,000 distinct CDR3 sequences, over 35% seen once.

V and J are TRBV4-2 and TRBJ2-7, with 7 bases aligning to TRBD2. Input material: blood. The receptor was derived from a woman between 35 and 50 years old with Graves' hyperthyroidism. CDR3 nucleotide sequence: TGTGCCAGCAGCCAAGCTAGCGGCGATTGGTACGAGCAGTACTTC. Residues: CASSQASGDWYEQYF.